This T cell receptor (beta chain) stems from a study of blood T cells in healthy people across ages. V was pared by 1 base and J by 4 bases, with 19 bases of the junction left unmatched. CDR3 length equals 20 residues. Germline CDR1 is SGHVS and CDR2 is FQNEAQ. A J-beta primer mix and a sample-barcoded 5' primer were used in a second PCR of about 7 to 12 cycles. Via MiXCR, TCRdb re-called the 5' RACE reads, giving one row per CDR3 protein. The table records 800,000 to 1,300,000 distinct CDR3 sequences, under 30% of them present only once. In its sample, this clonotype was seen a few times. These data also formed part of another study, on T cells of mothers and their children. Per that study: The effect of thymic selection on TCR recombination output is similar between related and unrelated pairs.

The sequenced sample was blood. This clonotype was obtained from a girl between 2 and 10 years old in good health. The chain employs TRBV7-8 and TRBJ2-5; TRBD1 agrees at 9 bases. CDR3 in amino acids: CASSLVPGQGREDRAETQYF. The CDR3 nucleotides read TGTGCCAGCAGCTTAGTCCCGGGACAGGGTAGGGAAGATAGGGCAGAGACCCAGTACTTC. The full variable domain, with the rest looked up from reference TRBV7-8 and TRBJ2-5, is GAGVSQSPRYKVAKRGQDVALRCDPISGHVSLFWYQQALGQGPEFLTYFQNEAQLDKSGLPSDRFFAERPEGSVSTLKIQRTQQEDSAVYLCASSLVPGQGREDRAETQYFGPGTRLLVL.